The present entry profiles one T cell receptor (beta chain) with its context. Deep level was the assay's run setting. Repertoires were generated with immunoSEQ multiplex PCR, while TCRdb's copy carries only in-frame clones and drops some. The sample yields 470,000 or so clones, about 72% seen once. The V end lost 6 bases, the J end lost 0 bases, and 9 bases lay between the germline ends. The CDR3 contains 14 residues. Germline CDR1 is MDHEN and CDR2 is SYDVKM. The entry originates in a study of shared clonotypes between healthy human individuals. This TCR derives from a woman between 35 and 50 years old in good health. Some clones in this sample may be carry-over from other donors' samples. The rearrangement links TRBV28 to TRBJ1-3, with D uncertain. Sequenced material: PBMCs. The CDR3 DNA follows: TGTGCCAGCAGCCTAGACAACTCTGGAAACACCATATATTTT. The encoded protein is CASSLDNSGNTIYF.